One T cell receptor (beta chain) is described in this entry. Its antigen is unidentified. As for treatment: roughly ten-day PBMC culture with coronavirus spike peptide pools or control peptides (ViraFEST assay). First, ViraFEST expanded antigen-specific T cells with peptide pools, and next it sequenced the TCRs. The assay that was used to sequence DNA from cultured CD4+ T cells was the Oncomine TCR Beta short-read assay. MiXCR, run by TCRdb on the PCR reads, gives a single entry per CDR3 protein. This sample has about 11,000 distinct CDR3 sequences, with 69% found just once. This entry is derived from a study of vaccination and CD4 T cells after COVID-19. Study-level background: Across the group, participants received two doses of either BNT162b2 or mRNA-1273 vaccine. Overlapping spike peptides from SARS-CoV-2, HCoV-NL63, HCoV-OC43 and HCoV-229E served to stimulate the cells.

The receptor's source is a human donor who had recovered from COVID-19. The sequenced sample was CD4+ T cells from blood, cultured in vitro.

The CDR3: CAIGRAGDGTDTQYF. The CDR3 DNA is TGTGCCATCGGGAGAGCGGGAGACGGCACAGATACGCAGTATTTT. This rearrangement joins TRBV10-3 to TRBJ2-3; 8 nucleotides agree with TRBD2. The germline gives CDR1 ENHRY, CDR2 SYGVKD. V shed 8 bases and J 1 base; nucleotides not matched to a gene: 8. The CDR3 is made up of 15 amino acids.